The sequence of this T cell receptor beta chain was determined in a study of T cells after yellow fever vaccination. Study results and caveats: The secondary response peaked faster, at day 5 versus 15, but was weaker.

TCRdb reanalysed the 5' RACE reads using MiXCR and keeps one entry per CDR3 protein. Of about 26,000 distinct CDR3 sequences listed, 4.5% are singletons. Between the trimmed V and J ends, which lost 7 bases and 4 bases, there was a span of 14 bases. Looked up from germline, CDR1 is SGHDN and CDR2 is FVKESK. The CDR3 extends over 14 amino acids. The rearrangement links TRBV14 to TRBJ2-1, with D possibly matching TRBD2 (6 bases). The sample was PBMCs, either bulk or a sorted T-cell subset (CD4+, CD8+, memory, or dextramer-sorted; not recorded which), taken on the day of the yellow fever booster vaccination. The source of this sequence is a man between 18 and 29 years old who received the YFV17D yellow fever vaccine. The DNA of the CDR3 is TGTGCCAGCACCCGGGGGATTTCGTACAATGAGCAGTTCTTC. Protein sequence: CASTRGISYNEQFF.